The rows below give T cell receptor beta chains drawn from one sample of a study of blood T cells in healthy people across ages. Via MiXCR, TCRdb re-called the 5' RACE reads, giving one row per CDR3 protein. The sample includes approximately 580,000 distinct CDR3 sequences, 24% of them seen just once. These same records also appear under a second study, on T cells of mothers and their children.

Sequenced input: blood. These receptors were collected from a boy aged 10-17 years in good health. Each CDR3 is given with its conserved first and last residue. The D gene is left open where the match is weak. Not every row has a clone size; where given, it reads once, few, many or a size class.

abundance	d_gene	v_gene	j_gene	CDR3aa	CDR3nt
-	-	TRBV7-2	TRBJ2-7	CASSPVGGGHEQYF	TGTGCCAGCAGCCCGGTGGGCGGCGGCCACGAGCAGTACTTC
-	-	TRBV4-3	TRBJ2-3	CASSQEREYTQYF	TGCGCCAGCAGCCAAGAGCGGGAATATACGCAGTATTTT
once	-	TRBV11-3	TRBJ2-1	CANSRGAGRNEQFF	TGTGCCAACAGCCGAGGGGCAGGGCGCAATGAGCAGTTCTTC
-	-	TRBV28	TRBJ2-2	CASSFGGSHTGELFF	TGTGCCAGCAGTTTCGGGGGATCTCACACCGGGGAGCTGTTTTTT
-	-	TRBV14	TRBJ2-2	CASSRRLVPGELFF	TGTGCCAGCAGCCGCCGACTAGTACCCGGGGAGCTGTTTTTT
few	TRBD1	TRBV12-3/TRBV12-4	TRBJ2-2	CASSHGTTGATGELFF	TGTGCCAGCAGTCATGGGACGACAGGGGCCACCGGGGAGCTGTTTTTT
-	TRBD1	TRBV28	TRBJ1-4	CASRYGTELNEKLFF	TGTGCCAGCCGCTACGGGACAGAGCTTAATGAAAAACTGTTTTTT
-	-	TRBV7-8	TRBJ2-1	CASSSENEQFF	TGTGCCAGCAGCTCCGAGAATGAGCAGTTCTTC
-	TRBD1	TRBV18	TRBJ1-6	CASSPRQGGPGSPLHF	TGTGCCAGCTCACCTCGACAGGGTGGACCTGGATCACCCCTCCACTTT
few	TRBD2	TRBV10-3	TRBJ2-1	CAISEYRGSSYNEQFF	TGTGCCATCAGTGAGTATCGCGGGAGCTCCTACAATGAGCAGTTCTTC
few	-	TRBV27	TRBJ2-7	CASSSDSVTYEQYF	TGTGCCAGCAGTTCCGACAGCGTTACCTACGAGCAGTACTTC
-	TRBD2	TRBV4-3	TRBJ2-7	CASSQGREGYEQYF	TGCGCCAGCAGCCAAGGACGGGAGGGATACGAGCAGTACTTC
many	TRBD1	TRBV5-6	TRBJ2-2	CASSRDRRAGELFF	TGTGCCAGCAGCCGGGACAGGCGCGCCGGGGAGCTGTTTTTT
few	-	TRBV29-1	TRBJ2-7	CSIRVAGSEQYF	TGCAGCATCCGAGTGGCCGGGTCCGAGCAGTACTTC
-	TRBD2	TRBV6-5	TRBJ2-1	CASAGTSGNEQFF	TGTGCCAGTGCCGGGACTAGCGGTAATGAGCAGTTCTTC
few	-	TRBV7-9	TRBJ1-2	CASSLAGGRPGSNYGYTF	TGTGCCAGCAGCTTAGCGGGAGGACGGCCAGGGAGCAACTATGGCTACACCTTC
many	-	TRBV5-5	TRBJ2-5	CASSREPTGETQYF	TGTGCCAGCAGCCGCGAACCCACGGGAGAGACCCAGTACTTC
-	TRBD2	TRBV12-3/TRBV12-4	TRBJ2-5	CASSPPAGAGETQYF	TGTGCCAGCAGTCCCCCAGCGGGAGCAGGCGAGACCCAGTACTTC
-	-	TRBV7-2	TRBJ2-7	CASSLVGLVGGSGEQYF	TGTGCCAGCAGCTTAGTGGGTTTAGTGGGAGGATCTGGCGAGCAGTACTTC
-	-	TRBV5-1	TRBJ2-5	CASSLELGGVQETQYF	TGCGCCAGCAGCTTGGAGCTAGGAGGGGTCCAAGAGACCCAGTACTTC
-	TRBD2	TRBV28	TRBJ2-1	CASSLLMSMGLAGPYNEQFF	TGTGCCAGCAGTTTATTGATGAGCATGGGACTAGCGGGGCCCTACAATGAGCAGTTCTTC
few	TRBD1	TRBV18	TRBJ2-1	CASSTGQGSWNEQFF	TGTGCCAGCTCAACGGGACAGGGGAGTTGGAATGAGCAGTTCTTC
few	-	TRBV7-2	TRBJ1-2	CASSLVGGLNYGYTF	TGTGCCAGCAGCTTAGTTGGGGGTCTCAACTATGGCTACACCTTC
many	-	TRBV7-2	TRBJ2-7	CASSPSARGHPSYEQYF	TGTGCCAGCAGCCCAAGTGCGCGGGGGCACCCCTCCTACGAGCAGTACTTC
few	-	TRBV4-1	TRBJ2-1	CASSQGDNEQFF	TGCGCCAGCAGCCAAGGGGACAATGAGCAGTTCTTC
few	-	TRBV7-2	TRBJ2-1	CASSLGGADYNEQFF	TGTGCCAGCAGCTTAGGGGGGGCCGATTACAATGAGCAGTTCTTC
-	TRBD1	TRBV7-9	TRBJ2-1	CASSFQGVEQFF	TGTGCCAGCAGCTTCCAGGGGGTTGAGCAGTTCTTC
-	-	TRBV28	TRBJ2-5	CASSFGGAGQETQYF	TGTGCCAGCAGTTTCGGAGGGGCGGGCCAAGAGACCCAGTACTTC
-	-	TRBV9	TRBJ2-5	CVSSGWGRQETQYF	TGTGTCAGCAGCGGGTGGGGCAGACAAGAGACCCAGTACTTC
many	-	TRBV28	TRBJ2-7	CASSADIPYEQYF	TGTGCCAGCAGCGCCGACATCCCCTACGAGCAGTACTTC
few	-	TRBV14	TRBJ1-4	CASSHWDTPNEKLFF	TGTGCCAGCAGCCACTGGGACACCCCTAATGAAAAACTGTTTTTT
-	TRBD2	TRBV3-1	TRBJ2-3	CASSQPRLAGGQDTQYF	TGTGCCAGCAGCCAACCCCGACTAGCGGGGGGGCAGGATACGCAGTATTTT
many	-	TRBV19	TRBJ2-5	CASSRQGIMETQYF	TGTGCCAGTAGTCGGCAGGGAATTATGGAGACCCAGTACTTC
few	-	TRBV20-1	TRBJ2-2	CSASGGLVGTGELFF	TGCAGTGCTTCCGGGGGGCTAGTAGGCACCGGGGAGCTGTTTTTT
-	TRBD2	TRBV29-1	TRBJ2-7	CSVEDSLAGLYF	TGCAGCGTTGAAGATTCCCTAGCGGGCCTATACTTC
-	-	TRBV4-1	TRBJ1-5	CASSQVPDSNQPQHF	TGCGCCAGCAGCCAAGTGCCGGATAGCAATCAGCCCCAGCATTTT
-	TRBD1	TRBV20-1	TRBJ2-5	CSAREDRGRGETQYF	TGCAGTGCTAGAGAAGACAGGGGGAGGGGGGAGACCCAGTACTTC
few	TRBD2	TRBV4-2	TRBJ2-7	CASSPRTSGTYEQYF	TGTGCCAGCAGCCCCCGGACTAGCGGGACCTACGAGCAGTACTTC
few	TRBD1	TRBV12-3/TRBV12-4	TRBJ2-2	CATAGQGFAGELFF	TGTGCCACCGCGGGACAGGGGTTTGCCGGGGAGCTGTTTTTT
-	-	TRBV7-2	TRBJ2-5	CASSHEGRILQETQYF	TGTGCCAGCAGCCATGAAGGGCGGATCCTCCAGGAGACCCAGTACTTC
-	-	TRBV6-2/TRBV6-3	TRBJ2-5	CASSYEGRGIDQETQYF	TGTGCCAGCAGTTACGAAGGCAGGGGAATTGACCAAGAGACCCAGTACTTC
-	-	TRBV6-2/TRBV6-3	TRBJ1-2	CASSDGGSGFYGYTF	TGTGCCAGCAGTGACGGAGGCAGCGGTTTCTATGGCTACACCTTC
few	TRBD1	TRBV6-5	TRBJ1-2	CASSWGTDGYTF	TGTGCCAGCAGTTGGGGGACAGATGGCTACACCTTC
-	-	TRBV7-9	TRBJ1-4	CASSLVHGPENNEKLFF	TGTGCCAGCAGCTTAGTCCACGGACCGGAAAATAATGAAAAACTGTTTTTT
few	-	TRBV28	TRBJ2-7	CASSLDNSYEQYF	TGTGCCAGCAGTTTGGACAATTCCTACGAGCAGTACTTC
-	TRBD1	TRBV2	TRBJ1-2	CASSEGQGAHGYTF	TGTGCCAGCAGTGAAGGGCAGGGGGCGCATGGCTACACCTTC
-	TRBD1	TRBV6-1	TRBJ1-1	CASSPDHGTGDGNTEAFF	TGTGCCAGCAGTCCCGACCATGGGACAGGGGATGGGAACACTGAAGCTTTCTTT
-	-	TRBV20-1	TRBJ1-1	CSARVTLGSGRQAFF	TGCAGTGCTAGAGTAACATTAGGGTCGGGGCGGCAAGCTTTCTTT
-	TRBD1	TRBV10-3	TRBJ1-4	CAISAFTGTGEKLFF	TGTGCCATCAGTGCCTTCACCGGGACAGGCGAAAAACTGTTTTTT
few	TRBD1	TRBV29-1	TRBJ1-3	CSARDRGAENTIYF	TGCAGCGCACGGGACAGGGGAGCGGAAAACACCATATATTTT
-	TRBD2	TRBV7-3	TRBJ2-1	CASSPQRGGSNEQFF	TGTGCCAGCAGCCCCCAGCGGGGGGGCAGCAATGAGCAGTTCTTC
few	-	TRBV12-3/TRBV12-4	TRBJ2-7	CASSYQIGSYEQYF	TGTGCCAGCAGTTATCAGATAGGGAGTTACGAGCAGTACTTC